What follows describes a single TCR beta chain. Its specificity is not known. Germline-derived CDR1 and CDR2 are MDHEN and SYDVKM. This CDR3 region has 13 residues. V lost 6 bases, J lost 3 bases, and 12 bases lay in between. The data are from a study of shared clonotypes between healthy human individuals. Findings of the study overall: There were few donors, and this limited the genetic and exposure-history diversity represented. Compared with clonotypes that all four donors shared, non-shared clonotypes had lower generation probabilities.

The method was immunoSEQ multiplex PCR; TCRdb's version includes in-frame clones alone and lacks a portion of them. The data show approximately 350,000 clones, around 96% seen once. This clonotype was obtained from a man younger than 45 in good health. The chain carries TRBV28 and TRBJ2-7; D unresolved. The sample was memory CD8+ T cells sorted from blood. Subset denoted: CD45RO+ cells pooled with CCR7-negative TemRA cells. The CDR3 loop reads CASRNGFYYEQYF. DNA of the CDR3: TGTGCCAGCAGAAATGGATTTTACTACGAGCAGTACTTC.